This T cell receptor (beta chain) is from a study of blood T cell repertoires in COVID-19. Clones were sequenced by immunoSEQ multiplex PCR, and TCRdb holds only the in-frame ones, with some missing. The sample consists of 200,000 to 250,000 clones, roughly 80% of them appearing once. This CDR3 is 15 amino acids long. Per germline, CDR1 SGHAT and CDR2 FQNNGV. V shed 5 bases and J shed 0 bases, with 14 bases lying between them. The source of this sequence is a woman between 18 and 29 years old with acute or convalescent COVID-19. The J gene is TRBJ2-7, the V gene TRBV11-2, with a possible D match to TRBD2 (6 bases). What was sequenced was peripheral blood. In DNA form, the CDR3 reads TGTGCCAGCAGCCCCCTGGCGGGGACCTCCTACGAGCAGTACTTC. This translates into CASSPLAGTSYEQYF.